These T cell receptor beta chains were read from a single sample in a study of regulatory T cells in long-lasting Graves disease. One entry per CDR3 protein, called by TCRdb with MiXCR from the multiplex PCR reads. The sample yields about 440,000 distinct CDR3 sequences, about 16% seen once. This sample was shared with a second study, whose subject was T cells in Graves' hyperthyroidism and ophthalmopathy.

The sample consisted of peripheral blood mononuclear cells (PBMCs), taken at new diagnosis, from a patient treated with antithyroid drugs. These receptors were obtained from a woman between 18 and 30 years old with Graves disease. CDR3s include the opening cysteine and the closing phenylalanine or tryptophan. Each record gives: D gene, V gene, clone size, CDR3 length, J gene, CDR3 DNA, CDR3 protein. D genes are given only for firm matches. Clone size is shown for a subset of rows, as once, few, many or a class of expanded clone.

>TRBD2|TRBV10-3|few|18|TRBJ2-3
TGTGCCATCAGTGGGCGCCGGCTAGCGGGAGGAGGCACAGATACGCAGTATTTT
CAISGRRLAGGGTDTQYF
>.|TRBV29-1|few|13|TRBJ1-2
TGCAGCGTTGAGTTGTTGGGGATTAGTGGCTACACCTTC
CSVELLGISGYTF
>TRBD1|TRBV20-1|.|15|TRBJ1-4
TGCAGTGCCAAAGAGATGACAGGGGGCAATGAAAAACTGTTTTTT
CSAKEMTGGNEKLFF
>.|TRBV11-2|many|17|TRBJ2-3
TGTGCCAGCAGCCCCACCTCCCGGGCCTTAAGCACAGATACGCAGTATTTT
CASSPTSRALSTDTQYF
>.|TRBV18|few|16|TRBJ2-2
TGTGCCAGCTCACTTGGGTTAGCGGAGAACACCGGGGAGCTGTTTTTT
CASSLGLAENTGELFF
>.|TRBV11-2|many|11|TRBJ2-7
TGTGCCAGCAGCCAGGGGAACGAGCAGTACTTC
CASSQGNEQYF
>TRBD2|TRBV11-1|.|16|TRBJ2-1
TGTGCCAGCAGCACCACCGGGACTAGCGGGTACAATGAGCAGTTCTTC
CASSTTGTSGYNEQFF
>.|TRBV28|many|11|TRBJ2-5
TGTGCCAGCAGAGGGGTAGAGACCCAGTACTTC
CASRGVETQYF
>TRBD2|TRBV28|.|18|TRBJ2-3
TGTGCCATCAAGCGGGGCGACACTAGCGGACCTAGCACAGATACGCAGTATTTT
CAIKRGDTSGPSTDTQYF
>.|TRBV27|.|14|TRBJ1-2
TGTGCCAGTGGATTCCAGGGCGGTGGCTATGGCTACACCTTC
CASGFQGGGYGYTF
>.|TRBV18|few|14|TRBJ1-1
TGTGCCAGCTCACAGAAAGGGACGGCGGCAGGTGCGTTCTTT
CASSQKGTAAGAFF
>TRBD1|TRBV6-5|many|16|TRBJ1-5
TGTGCCAGCAGTTCCACGGGACAGGCTACCTATCAGCCCCAGCATTTT
CASSSTGQATYQPQHF